This T cell receptor beta chain was observed in a study of PD-L1 blockade in urothelial cancer. Study summary: Patients had been given 0 to 3 earlier chemotherapy regimens. Each blood sample yielded a median of about 150,000 T cells.

TCRdb keeps only in-frame clones here, not all; method: immunoSEQ multiplex PCR. Here the sample spans tens of thousands of clones, roughly 90% being singletons. Germline V gene data show CDR1 as MGHDK and CDR2 as SYGVNS. This CDR3 spans 16 amino acids. J gave up 7 bases and V 5 bases, and 8 bases lay outside the gene matches. The source is a man aged 55 to 70 with urothelial cancer. This specimen was PBMCs, taken around atezolizumab (anti-PD-L1) treatment. The chain joins TRBV25-1 to TRBJ2-3; TRBD2 aligns across 14 bases. CDR3 protein: CASSPKTSGGENTQYF. The CDR3, as DNA: TGTGCCAGCAGTCCAAAGACTAGCGGGGGGGAAAATACGCAGTATTTT. Looking up the rest from reference TRBV25-1 and TRBJ2-3 gives the full variable domain: EADIYQTPRYLVIGTGKKITLECSQTMGHDKMYWYQQDPGMELHLIHYSYGVNSTEKGDLSSESTVSRIRTEHFPLTLESARPSHTSQYLCASSPKTSGGENTQYFGPGTRLTVL.